These 10 T cell receptor beta chains came from one sample sequenced in a study of shared clonotypes between healthy human individuals. TCRdb keeps only in-frame clones here, not all; method: immunoSEQ multiplex PCR. There are roughly 450,000 clones in the sample; about four fifths occur only once, and about an eighth lies in the top ten. The source material was PBMCs. These receptors were obtained from a woman between 35 and 50 years old in good health. Some clones in this sample may be carry-over from other donors' samples.

CDR3 amino acids: CASSLIGTGRETQYF. CDR3 bases: TGTGCCAGCAGCCTAATCGGGACAGGGAGGGAGACCCAGTACTTC. The chain carries TRBV28 and TRBJ2-5; 9 positions match TRBD1. V shed 6 bases, J shed 5 bases, and the junction held 10 bases outside the gene matches. Germline-derived CDR1 and CDR2 are MDHEN and SYDVKM. This CDR3 is 15 amino acids long.

V is TRBV15 and J is TRBJ2-3; 7 bases map to TRBD2. Per germline, CDR1 LNHNV and CDR2 YYDKDF (reference sequence). This CDR3 spans 18 amino acids. J was trimmed by 3 bases and V by 0 bases; bases with no gene match: 12. The CDR3 coding sequence is TGTGCCACCAGCAGAGATCATTCAGCGGGATGGGGGACAGATACGCAGTATTTT. Translating it yields CATSRDHSAGWGTDTQYF.

The rearrangement joins TRBV28 to TRBJ2-1; tentatively, D is TRBD2 (5 bases). The CDR3 covers 19 residues. Germline lookup yields CDR1 MDHEN and CDR2 SYDVKM. V was trimmed by 4 bases and J by 0 bases, leaving 22 bases between them. CDR3 bases: TGTGCCAGCAGTTCAAGGCCCCGAGCGGAGTGGAGCTCCTACAATGAGCAGTTCTTC. It specifies CASSSRPRAEWSSYNEQFF.

This chain links TRBV6-1 with TRBJ2-5; D remains ambiguous. Trimming stripped 2 bases from V and 1 base from J, with 11 bases between. Germline V CDR1 and CDR2: MNHNS, SASEGT. There are 15 residues in the CDR3. The CDR3 DNA reads as TGTGCCAGCAGTGAATGGACGGTCGCCCAAGAGACCCAGTACTTC. This codes for CASSEWTVAQETQYF.

V and J are TRBV27 and TRBJ2-7; 8 bases align to TRBD1. The CDR3 sequence is 15 residues long. V gave up 6 bases and J gave up 4 bases; unmatched junction bases: 11. Germline values: CDR1 MNHEY, CDR2 SMNVEV (reference sequence). The CDR3 DNA reads as TGTGCCAGCAGGTCTTACAGGGGGATAAGGTACGAGCAGTACTTC. It is translated as CASRSYRGIRYEQYF.

A remark on this clone: Other nucleotide sequences from this sample produce the same CDR3. The chain employs TRBV9 and TRBJ2-1; D may be TRBD1 (5 bases). The V gene's germline CDR1 is SGDLS and CDR2 YYNGEE. CDR3 length equals 14 residues. V was trimmed by 0 bases and J by 5 bases, leaving 9 bases between them. The CDR3 protein is CASSVGGRDNEQFF. The CDR3, as DNA: TGTGCCAGCAGCGTAGGCGGCAGGGACAATGAGCAGTTCTTC.

To note about this clone: The junction departs from germline at one end; a sequencing error may be responsible. The chain joins TRBV10-3 to TRBJ2-7, with D unresolved. CDR1 and CDR2 from the germline V gene are ENHRY and SYGVKD. The CDR3 covers 15 residues. The CDR3 spells CASSYSAESSYEQYF. The CDR3 DNA follows: TGTGCCAGCAGTTACTCGGCGGAGAGCTCCTACGAGCAGTACTTC.

The chain joins TRBV6-1 to TRBJ2-5; D ambiguous. CDR1 MNHNS and CDR2 SASEGT come from the germline V gene. The CDR3 extends over 15 amino acids. The V gene lost 7 bases and the J gene lost 0 bases, with 15 bases spanning the gap. The chain's CDR3 is CASTVGRPYQETQYF. In DNA, the CDR3 is TGTGCCAGCACCGTGGGTAGGCCGTACCAAGAGACCCAGTACTTC.

The chain has TRBV28 and TRBJ2-1; D is unresolved. V was clipped by 5 bases and J by 5 bases, with 7 bases between them. The CDR3 totals 12 residues. CDR1 is MDHEN and CDR2 is SYDVKM in the germline V gene. CDR3 in amino acids: CASSLAHNEQFF. Written as DNA, the CDR3 is TGTGCCAGCAGTCTCGCTCACAATGAGCAGTTCTTC.

The J gene is TRBJ1-2, the V gene TRBV4-2; no definite D call. CDR3 length: 12 amino acids. Germline V CDR1 and CDR2: LGHNA, YNFKEQ. V gave up 4 bases and J gave up 5 bases, with 8 bases separating them. CDR3: CASSRTEYGYTF. The CDR3 DNA reads TGTGCCAGCAGCCGGACGGAGTATGGCTACACCTTC.